This T cell receptor (beta chain) was identified in a study of shared T cell receptors in the human thymus. Produced via immunoSEQ multiplex PCR; TCRdb's table is partial and in-frame only. The sample includes hundreds of thousands of clones, approximately 80% of them seen just once. The V gene's germline CDR1 is LNHDA and CDR2 SQIVND (reference sequence). CDR3 size: 13 residues. Unmatched junction bases numbered 1, after V lost 1 base and J lost 9 bases. These same data were also listed under a study on human thymus T cells. That source notes: Infants, healthy and Finnish, who were having corrective surgery for congenital heart defects served as donors. Corrective cardiac operations yielded the resected thymus tissue. V and J genes seemed to be used with bias in thymic and blood repertoires. Reports from related research described highly overlapping thymic repertoires among unrelated individuals.

The sample comprised thymocytes. The sequence came from a boy under three years old with a congenital heart defect. The chain links TRBV19 to TRBJ2-1; 9 positions match TRBD2. CDR3 nucleotides: TGTGCCAGTAGTATAGCTAGCGGGGCTGAGCAGTTCTTC. It codes for CASSIASGAEQFF. Variable domain in full (rest from reference TRBV19 and TRBJ2-1): DGGITQSPKYLFRKEGQNVTLSCEQNLNHDAMYWYRQDPGQGLRLIYYSQIVNDFQKGDIAEGYSVSREKKESFPLTVTSAQKNPTAFYLCASSIASGAEQFFGPGTRLTVL.